This T cell receptor (beta chain) was found in a study of blood T cell repertoires in COVID-19. For the study at large: PBMCs, B-cell-depleted T cells, or T cells were the source of the cDNA or gDNA that made up the material.

V was clipped by 4 bases and J by 5 bases; unmatched bases: 10. The CDR3 length is 15 residues. Germline lookup yields CDR1 SGHNT and CDR2 YYREEE (reference sequence). The data were produced by immunoSEQ multiplex PCR, yet TCRdb's version contains in-frame clones alone and is incomplete. Here the sample spans 85,000 to 95,000 clones, around 87% being singletons. This clonotype originated in a human donor with acute or convalescent COVID-19. The donor label of this sample is uncertain. Specimen: peripheral blood. The genes are TRBV5-4 and TRBJ2-5; the match to TRBD2 covers 8 bases. In DNA, the CDR3 is TGTGCCAGCAGCCCGGGAGGGCTGGCGGAGGAGACCCAGTACTTC. This translates into CASSPGGLAEETQYF.